This record covers a single TCR beta chain. This clone's antigen is unknown. No base qualities exist here, and no much larger clone lies one base off it. Tumor samples were obtained before definitive surgery or chemotherapy. Genomic DNA was extracted by the MD Anderson Biospecimen Extraction Resource, and TCR sequencing was done by the MD Anderson Cancer Genomics Laboratory. V is clipped by 5 bases and J by 6 bases, and the sequence between their germline boundaries is 15 bases long. There are 14 amino acids in the CDR3, from cysteine to phenylalanine inclusive. The kept DNA is CDR3 alone, 42 bases in frame from the first base. Sequences SGHAT (CDR1) and FQNNGV (CDR2) are obtained from the germline V gene. The approximately 100 tumor samples were subjected to high-throughput TCR profiling using ImmunoSEQ. Per the source publication's procedure: Richness (unique productive sequences), clonality, evenness and relatedness were included as repertoire diversity metrics, and similarity between samples was assessed with the Bhattacharyya coefficient. In a sensitivity analysis, TCRs with fewer than two reads were excluded, and consistent conclusions were obtained. Not all clones reach the TCRdb copy of this immuneACCESS table, which keeps in-frame sequences only. Checked studies attribute under half of the gap to unresolved V genes and leave the rest unexplained. From that table come the V and J calls and clone size; the DNA was used to work out D and trimming. The sample yields under 3,500 clones; about 69% were counted once. The ten largest clones capture over 25% of the sample.

The data are from a study of high-grade serous ovarian cancer treatment subgroups (dated by TCRdb to the early 2020s). Broadly, across the study: On average, each sample produced about 14,000 sequencing reads and thousands of unique TCR beta rearrangements. TCR beta repertoires were profiled in patients with high-grade serous ovarian cancer who were grouped, under a laparoscopic triage algorithm, by complete gross resection or by neoadjuvant chemotherapy response. Of the 30 or so patients in the cohort, some 10 had no residual disease after primary surgery (R0), some 10 were excellent NACT responders, and some 10 were poor NACT responders. In total there were under 100 samples, since every patient provided one primary tumor sample and two metastatic tumor samples. The paper as a whole reports these results and caveats: TCR clonal relatedness correlated positively with neoantigen level and, by trend, with copy number variation and mutation load from whole-genome sequencing. Repertoire similarity between tumors of the same patient ranged roughly 0.095 to 0.8, whereas almost no similarity was seen between different patients. Because bulk tumor TCR sequencing provided no spatial information, insight into HGSC tumor complexity and diversity was limited. The TCR repertoire analyses centered on CDR3, leaving CDR1 and CDR2 unanalyzed.

The clonotype was recovered from a human donor with high-grade serous ovarian cancer. Sequencing used tumor tissue. The chain is made from TRBV11-2 and TRBJ2-3, with TRBD1 tentatively as D gene (6 bases match). The sequenced DNA: TGTGCCAGCAGCACCGGGACACCTAGGGATACGCAGTATTTT. It specifies CASSTGTPRDTQYF.